This record looks at one TCR beta chain sequence and its context. As yet, its antigen is unknown. This sample stems from a study of Ad26.COV2.S vaccination and SARS-CoV-2 variants. This sample's treatment: roughly 20 received Ad26.COV2.S at low or high dose, single or two shots; about 5 received placebo; per-sample allocation not given. Day 63 after the first injection of vaccine or placebo was the sampling time. Whole-study findings and limits: CD8+ and CD4+ T cells specific for spike reportedly responded with substantial breadth after vaccination.

The protocol was immunoSEQ multiplex PCR, while the TCRdb copy is restricted to in-frame clones and leaves out a portion. The sample includes 250,000 to 300,000 clones, approximately 87% seen only once; the top ten take less than 3.5%. Germline V gene sequence: CDR1 KGHDR, CDR2 SFDVKD. V was trimmed by 4 bases and J by 7 bases, leaving 18 bases between them. The CDR3 is 16 residues long. V and J are TRBV24-1 and TRBJ2-2, with D perhaps matching TRBD1 (5 bases). The source is a person aged 18-65 years who received the Ad26.COV2.S COVID-19 vaccine or a placebo. The specimen comprised peripheral blood, sampled in a trial of Ad26.COV2.S vaccine versus placebo. CDR3 loop: CATSDPGAGHVGELFF. For the CDR3, the DNA is TGTGCCACCAGTGACCCAGGCGCAGGACACGTCGGGGAGCTGTTTTTT.